A selection of T cell receptor beta chains follows, all from one sample in a study of memory CD4+ T cells and cytomegalovirus serostatus. Using immunoSEQ multiplex PCR, the repertoire was profiled, and TCRdb retains in-frame clones only, with some absent. The sample has roughly 56,000 clones, around 80% seen once; the top ten hold 0.4% to 0.5%. The sequenced sample consisted of memory CD4+ T cells from blood. Receptor source: an adult in good health and CMV-seronegative. Each CDR3 is given with its conserved first and last residue. Fields, in order: clone size, V gene, D gene, J gene, CDR3 protein, CDR3 DNA. The D gene is left open where the match is weak. For some rows the clone size is stated as once, few or many, or as a class when expanded; others skip it.

clone size: NA; V gene: TRBV11-1; D gene: TRBD1; J gene: TRBJ2-7; CDR3 protein: CASSLGTGPYEQYF; CDR3 DNA: TGTGCCAGCAGCTTGGGGACAGGGCCCTACGAGCAGTACTTC
clone size: once; V gene: TRBV5-1; D gene: NA; J gene: TRBJ1-1; CDR3 protein: CASSFGGNTEAFF; CDR3 DNA: TGCGCCAGCAGCTTCGGTGGGAACACTGAAGCTTTCTTT
clone size: NA; V gene: TRBV9; D gene: NA; J gene: TRBJ2-3; CDR3 protein: CASSVVWRATDTQYF; CDR3 DNA: TGTGCCAGCAGCGTAGTTTGGCGGGCTACAGATACGCAGTATTTT
clone size: few; V gene: TRBV7-2; D gene: NA; J gene: TRBJ2-2; CDR3 protein: CASSFDRAGELFF; CDR3 DNA: TGTGCCAGCAGCTTTGACCGGGCCGGGGAGCTGTTTTTT
clone size: NA; V gene: TRBV7-3; D gene: NA; J gene: TRBJ1-6; CDR3 protein: CASSYSSGSPLHF; CDR3 DNA: TGTGCCAGCAGCTATTCTTCGGGTTCACCCCTCCACTTT
clone size: NA; V gene: TRBV10-3; D gene: TRBD1; J gene: TRBJ1-1; CDR3 protein: CAISVRVTGGSMNTEAFF; CDR3 DNA: TGTGCCATCAGTGTAAGGGTGACAGGGGGATCGATGAACACTGAAGCTTTCTTT
clone size: few; V gene: TRBV4-1; D gene: TRBD1; J gene: TRBJ1-1; CDR3 protein: CASSSRDRGTEAFF; CDR3 DNA: TGCGCCAGCAGCTCCCGGGACAGGGGGACTGAAGCTTTCTTT
clone size: NA; V gene: TRBV5-1; D gene: NA; J gene: TRBJ2-7; CDR3 protein: CASSYSPSSYEQYF; CDR3 DNA: TGCGCCAGCAGCTATTCACCGAGCTCCTACGAGCAGTACTTC
clone size: once; V gene: TRBV27; D gene: TRBD2; J gene: TRBJ2-5; CDR3 protein: CASSLKRGVQETQYF; CDR3 DNA: TGTGCCAGCAGTTTAAAGCGGGGAGTCCAAGAGACCCAGTACTTC
clone size: NA; V gene: TRBV30; D gene: TRBD2; J gene: TRBJ2-5; CDR3 protein: CAWTRLTGGQETQYF; CDR3 DNA: TGTGCCTGGACCCGCCTGACGGGGGGGCAAGAGACCCAGTACTTC
clone size: NA; V gene: TRBV28; D gene: NA; J gene: TRBJ1-2; CDR3 protein: CASSLQGYYGYTF; CDR3 DNA: TGTGCCAGCAGTTTACAGGGTTACTATGGCTACACCTTC
clone size: NA; V gene: TRBV5-6; D gene: TRBD1; J gene: TRBJ2-5; CDR3 protein: CASSRDRGVQETQYF; CDR3 DNA: TGTGCCAGCAGCCGGGACAGGGGCGTCCAAGAGACCCAGTACTTC
clone size: NA; V gene: TRBV2; D gene: NA; J gene: TRBJ1-1; CDR3 protein: CASTGPMNTEAFF; CDR3 DNA: TGTGCCAGTACGGGACCCATGAACACTGAAGCTTTCTTT
clone size: NA; V gene: TRBV4-1; D gene: NA; J gene: TRBJ2-2; CDR3 protein: CASSQVITGSYYTGELFF; CDR3 DNA: TGCGCCAGCAGCCAAGTAATTACGGGTTCCTATTACACCGGGGAGCTGTTTTTT
clone size: NA; V gene: TRBV28; D gene: TRBD1; J gene: TRBJ1-2; CDR3 protein: CASSSGGSYGYTF; CDR3 DNA: TGTGCCAGCAGTTCAGGGGGCAGCTATGGCTACACCTTC
clone size: NA; V gene: TRBV16; D gene: NA; J gene: TRBJ1-5; CDR3 protein: CASSQSPRSNQPQHF; CDR3 DNA: TGTGCCAGCAGCCAATCCCCTCGGAGCAATCAGCCCCAGCATTTT
clone size: NA; V gene: TRBV4-1; D gene: TRBD2; J gene: TRBJ2-5; CDR3 protein: CASSPMTSGVRETQYF; CDR3 DNA: TGCGCCAGCAGCCCTATGACTAGCGGGGTGAGGGAGACCCAGTACTTC
clone size: NA; V gene: TRBV18; D gene: NA; J gene: TRBJ2-2; CDR3 protein: CASSPWEITGELFF; CDR3 DNA: TGTGCCAGCTCACCCTGGGAGATCACCGGGGAGCTGTTTTTT
clone size: few; V gene: TRBV4-1; D gene: NA; J gene: TRBJ1-4; CDR3 protein: CASSQFVRGAGEEKLFF; CDR3 DNA: TGCGCCAGCAGCCAATTTGTCCGGGGGGCAGGGGAGGAAAAACTGTTTTTT
clone size: NA; V gene: TRBV10-3; D gene: TRBD1; J gene: TRBJ1-5; CDR3 protein: CAIRGQGDQPQHF; CDR3 DNA: TGTGCCATCAGGGGTCAGGGGGATCAGCCCCAGCATTTT
clone size: NA; V gene: TRBV6-6; D gene: TRBD1; J gene: TRBJ1-1; CDR3 protein: CASSYAGQGAFF; CDR3 DNA: TGTGCCAGCAGTTACGCAGGACAGGGGGCTTTCTTT
clone size: NA; V gene: TRBV2; D gene: NA; J gene: TRBJ2-1; CDR3 protein: CASSERFTRNEQFF; CDR3 DNA: TGTGCCAGCAGTGAACGGTTCACCCGCAATGAGCAGTTCTTC
clone size: once; V gene: TRBV4-2; D gene: TRBD2; J gene: TRBJ2-7; CDR3 protein: CASSQAGGSYEQYF; CDR3 DNA: TGTGCCAGCAGCCAAGCGGGGGGCTCCTACGAGCAGTACTTC